This T cell receptor beta chain comes out of a study of blood T cell repertoires in COVID-19. The CDR3 is 14 residues long. CDR1 and CDR2 (germline): MDHEN, SYDVKM. The V gene end was trimmed by 3 bases and the J gene end by 4 bases; junction bases not matched to a gene: 0. Per the original data handling: Estimates of nucleated cell counts were drawn from the amplification of reference gene primers. The protocol was immunoSEQ multiplex PCR, while the TCRdb copy is restricted to in-frame clones and leaves out a portion. The V and J calls and clone size were taken over from that table, and D and trimming were inferred from the DNA. This sample has some 270,000 clones, with approximately 85% found just once.

The V and J genes are TRBV28 and TRBJ1-4; the match to TRBD1 covers 9 bases. The receptor was isolated from a human donor with COVID-19, enrolled during active disease. The donor label of this sample is uncertain. Sequencing was done on a sample of peripheral blood. The CDR3 here is CASSLGQGNEKLFF. For the CDR3, the DNA is TGTGCCAGCAGTTTGGGACAGGGTAATGAAAAACTGTTTTTT.